This T cell receptor beta chain derives from a study of T-cell memory formation after mild COVID-19 (dated by TCRdb to about 2021). Some background on the complete study: Most TCR sequence clusters were specific to one of the two donors. In a couple of donors, T-cell clones that expanded and contracted after mild COVID-19 were tracked by sequencing TCRalpha and TCRbeta repertoires over time. The cohort was made up of two young adult volunteers, one female and one male, who were previously healthy. Summary of the overall study and its limitations: Some responding clones were detected in pre-infection memory, which suggested that pre-existing cross-reactive memory T cells had joined the SARS-CoV-2 response. The study included only a couple of mild cases, and larger cohorts that include severe cases with pre-infection samples were judged to be necessary. Contracting CD4+ clones were located mainly in the CM and EM memory subsets, whereas CD8+ clones were found to be enriched in EMRA. The second-wave clones that peaked on day 37 were not confirmed to be SARS-CoV-2 specific. Balanced CD4/CD8 phenotypes were observed for clones contracting from day 15 to 85, whereas a bias towards CD4+ was observed for a second wave of clones expanding from day 15 to 37.

Ficoll-Paque density gradient centrifugation was used to isolate PBMCs. In this sample, this clonotype turned up a few times. Its specific antigen is unknown. Base qualities were left out, and no much larger clone turns up one base away. CDR1 is given as SNHLY and CDR2 as FYNNEI, both from the germline V gene. The germline V end is reduced by 7 bases and the J end by 4 bases; junction bases left unmatched: 8. The CDR3 measures 15 amino acids from cysteine to phenylalanine. Only the CDR3 DNA stays, 45 bases, in frame from base 1. The listed sequencing device is Illumina NovaSeq 6000. Using 5'RACE with constant-segment primers, TCRalpha and TCRbeta cDNA libraries were constructed, with sample barcodes and unique molecular identifiers added in the process. RNA was extracted from every sample with Trizol reagent. Amplification of the libraries took two PCR steps, and the second step added a second sample barcode plus Illumina TruSeq adapters. Libraries were sequenced on an Illumina NovaSeq with 2 x 150 bp paired-end reads. The authors processed their data as follows. Demultiplexing of reads and collapsing into UMI-guided consensus sequences were performed with migec v1.2.7. Using mixcr v2.1.11, UMI consensuses were aligned to TRA and TRB V and J templates and then assembled into clonotypes. Clonotypes were classified as expanded or contracted when called significant by both edgeR and NoisET, with noise models trained on biological replicates. For edgeR calls, the cutoffs were a false discovery rate-adjusted p below 0.01 and a log2 fold-change threshold of 1. As an exploratory analysis of dynamics, max-normalized trajectories of the 1000 most abundant clonotypes were examined by PCA with hierarchical clustering. Each responding clone was given a CD4 or CD8 phenotype based on the CD4+ and CD8+ repertoires, which had been sequenced separately. The public reads were run again by TCRdb, first through fastp at Q25 and then through MiXCR, and only productive beta chains were kept. Rows are combined by CDR3 protein, so each entry shows the most common genes and DNA. These V and J calls are TCRdb output, not the study's own analysis. In all, the sample holds almost 550,000 distinct CDR3 sequences, and around 21% of those were seen once. In total, the top ten clones hold roughly an eighth of the sample.

The sample comprised PBMCs or a T cell subset sorted from them (not recorded which). This sequence originates from an adult woman who had mild COVID-19 (a few samples of this study predate the infection). The sample titles of this study are shuffled in the database, so cell type and time point are left out; the donor was told from shared clones. The chain links TRBV2 with TRBJ2-1; TRBD1 matches 9 bases in the middle. DNA sequence: TGTGCCAGCAAGTACGAGACAGGGGGGTACAATGAGCAGTTCTTC. Protein translation: CASKYETGGYNEQFF.